This T cell receptor (beta chain) emerged from a study of cytomegalovirus exposure and HLA in healthy donors. Study-wide results and caveats: CMV serostatus was the sole immune exposure data available. Rates of TCR association differed by HLA locus in a later analysis, with DRB1 highest and HLA-C lowest.

CDR3 length equals 14 residues. Germline values: CDR1 LNHDA, CDR2 SQIVND (reference sequence). V dropped 4 bases and J dropped 4 bases, with 11 bases sitting between them. Worth noting for this clone: Its antigen remains unidentified.

PCR primers comprised 60 Vbeta and 13 Jbeta primers. This table comes from immunoSEQ multiplex PCR, and its TCRdb copy is limited to in-frame clones, with some not included. The sample holds more than 150,000 clones, approximately 73% seen once. Sequences were obtained from PBMCs. The chain employs TRBV19 and TRBJ1-5, with unresolved D. The sequence derives from a woman younger than 45 in good health and CMV-seropositive. In DNA, the CDR3 is TGTGCCAGTAGTAACCTGACACCTAATCAGCCCCAGCATTTT. Amino acid sequence: CASSNLTPNQPQHF.